The present T cell receptor beta chain was sequenced within a study of cytomegalovirus exposure and HLA in healthy donors. The donors gave bone marrow, and they were healthy. Looked up from germline, CDR1 is SNHLY and CDR2 is FYNNEI. The CDR3 spans 14 residues. V shed 4 bases and J 0 bases; nucleotides not matched to a gene: 3. The PCR contained 60 Vbeta and 13 Jbeta primers. Sequencing was performed with immunoSEQ multiplex PCR; in TCRdb, only in-frame clones are kept and a portion is missing. Counted here are some 150,000 clones, roughly four fifths occurring once; the ten biggest clones make up about 3.2%. In regard to this clone: Its specificity is unknown.

Study-level results: Likely technical artifact: a cluster of highly shared sequence variants.

Sequencing was done on a sample of PBMCs. The source is a man in his late teens or twenties in good health and CMV-seropositive. The chain combines TRBV2 with TRBJ2-7, with 7 bases matching TRBD1. CDR3 in amino acids: CASSGTGVSYEQYF. In nucleotides, the CDR3 is TGTGCCAGCAGTGGGACAGGAGTCTCCTACGAGCAGTACTTC.